What follows are 8 T cell receptor beta chains derived from one specimen sequenced in a study of regulatory T cells in long-lasting Graves disease. Time point denoted: persistent/refractory GD, antithyroid drugs over 5 years with positive TRAb. PBMCs were the source of the RNA used for TCR sequencing. Building the TCR beta libraries relied on iRepertoire HTBI primers, and CDR3 regions underwent Arm-PCR. Via MiXCR, TCRdb re-called the multiplex PCR reads, giving one row per CDR3 protein. The table includes around 510,000 distinct CDR3 sequences, around 20% detected once. The source material was peripheral blood mononuclear cells (PBMCs), sampled when the disease was refractory, from a patient treated with antithyroid drugs. The receptors were sampled from a female donor with Graves disease.

A few counts support this clonotype. The V call is TRBV18, the J call TRBJ1-5; the match to TRBD1 covers 7 bases. CDR1 and CDR2 from the germline V gene are KGHSH and LQKENI. V gave up 3 bases and J gave up 3 bases; unmatched junction bases: 2. The CDR3 spans 14 residues. CDR3 nucleotide sequence: TGTGCCAGCTCACCGGGGACAGTCAATCAGCCCCAGCATTTT. Protein: CASSPGTVNQPQHF.

This chain joins TRBV12-3 or TRBV12-4 and TRBJ2-7; 8 positions agree with TRBD2. V was pared by 6 bases and J by 3 bases, with 7 bases of the junction left unmatched. There are 14 residues in the CDR3. This CDR3 reads CASSPGAGVYEQYF. Written as DNA, the CDR3 is TGTGCCAGCAGCCCCGGAGCGGGAGTCTACGAGCAGTACTTC.

In this sample, this clonotype turned up many times. The chain is built from TRBV6-1 and TRBJ1-2, with D maybe TRBD1 (6 bases). V was trimmed by 4 bases and J by 7 bases, leaving 10 bases between them. Looked up from germline, CDR1 is MNHNS and CDR2 is SASEGT. CDR3 length: 12 amino acids. For the CDR3, the DNA is TGTGCCAGCAGTGGGGGACATAGTGGCTACACCTTC. This codes for CASSGGHSGYTF.

This chain links TRBV11-1 with TRBJ2-7; the D is unclear. Germline V CDR1 and CDR2: SGHAT, FQDESV (reference sequence). V shed 1 base and J shed 3 bases, with 10 bases lying between them. This CDR3 has 14 amino acids. The CDR3 here is CASSLGYKLYEQYF. CDR3 nucleotides: TGTGCCAGCAGCTTAGGATACAAGCTCTACGAGCAGTACTTC.

There are many counts of this clonotype. This sequence joins TRBV28 and TRBJ2-4, with D tentatively TRBD2 (5 bases). The CDR3 is 16 residues long. The V end lost 5 bases, the J end lost 1 base, and 15 bases lay between the germline ends. The germline CDR1 and CDR2 sequences are MDHEN and SYDVKM. The CDR3: CASSPGFGRAKNIQYF. CDR3 bases: TGTGCCAGCAGTCCGGGATTCGGTCGGGCCAAAAACATTCAGTACTTC.

This clonotype was observed many times. This chain links TRBV20-1 with TRBJ2-2, with a weak D call TRBD2 (6 bases). V lost 0 bases, J lost 4 bases, and 9 bases lay in between. The CDR3 covers 14 residues. The germline gives CDR1 DFQATT, CDR2 SNEGSKA (reference sequence). CDR3: CSARDGEVTGELFF. The CDR3, as DNA: TGCAGTGCTAGAGATGGGGAGGTCACCGGGGAGCTGTTTTTT.

At least ten counts were recorded for this clonotype. The chain employs TRBV3-1 and TRBJ1-5; D perhaps matches TRBD1 (6 bases). The germline CDR1 and CDR2 sequences are LGHDT and YNNKEL (reference sequence). With 1 base removed from V and 6 bases from J, the gap between germline ends came to 10 bases. The length of the CDR3 is 14 residues. CDR3 nucleotide sequence: TGTGCCAGCAGCCAAGGGGGGGCAGGTCAGCCCCAGCATTTT. This encodes CASSQGGAGQPQHF.

This clonotype was counted at least ten times. V gene TRBV3-1 combines with J gene TRBJ2-5; D unclear. CDR1 and CDR2 from the germline V gene are LGHDT and YNNKEL (reference sequence). V dropped 1 base and J dropped 5 bases, with 5 bases sitting between them. The CDR3 has 12 residues. The CDR3 region is CASSQVIETQYF. The CDR3, as DNA: TGTGCCAGCAGCCAAGTGATCGAGACCCAGTACTTC.